The entry below gives a single T cell receptor (beta chain) sequence along with its context. Antigen: not known. One junction end does not reproduce the germline sequence, and a read error may be involved. This record belongs to a study of tumor-infiltrating lymphocytes in primary liver carcinoma. Whole-study results and caveats: Reduced overlap was seen in tumor-adjacent and tumor-blood pairs versus tumor region pairs.

A constant-region primer primed TCR beta cDNA synthesis from about 550 ng of total RNA. Researchers made the TCR beta libraries by running three nested multiplex PCR rounds with slightly modified ARM-PCR. The first two PCR rounds used TRBV1-TRBV30 primers with a Cbeta primer, nine to ten cycles each. A single record per CDR3 protein comes from TCRdb applying MiXCR to the multiplex PCR reads. Of 40,000 to 55,000 distinct CDR3 sequences listed, less than 75% are singletons. This CDR3 has 13 residues. From germline, CDR1 is MNHNS and CDR2 SASEGT. Extraction of RNA together with DNA used 20-30 mg of unsorted bulk tissue. All patients had surgically resected primary liver carcinoma.

Sequencing was performed on liver tumor tissue from sampling region 5. Subset denoted: tumor region T5, tumor centre. The V gene is TRBV6-1, the J gene TRBJ2-7, with a weak D call TRBD1 (6 bases). The receptor's source is a man aged 35-49 years with primary liver carcinoma and hepatitis B virus infection. CDR3 region: CTSSTERQAEQYF. CDR3 nucleotides: TGTACCAGCAGTACTGAGAGACAGGCCGAGCAGTACTTC.